This entry lists 30 T cell receptor beta chains sequenced from one sample in a study of blood T cell repertoires in COVID-19. The protocol was immunoSEQ multiplex PCR, while the TCRdb copy is restricted to in-frame clones and leaves out a portion. This sample yields 170,000 or so clones, of which roughly 88% are seen a single time; less than 8% belongs to the top ten. The specimen sequenced was PBMCs or T cells enriched from blood (not recorded which). These receptors originate from a woman aged 50 to 65 who had recovered from COVID-19.

This sequence joins TRBV29-1 and TRBJ1-2, with D unresolved. The germline CDR1 and CDR2 sequences are SQVTM and ANQGSEA. The CDR3 has 13 amino acids. The V end was cut by 7 bases, the J end by 8 bases, with 20 bases between. The chain's CDR3 is CSARGGLPGGYTF. CDR3 nucleotides: TGCAGCGCCCGGGGAGGGCTTCCGGGCGGCTACACCTTC.

The rearrangement joins TRBV19 to TRBJ2-7, with D maybe TRBD2 (5 bases). The germline gives CDR1 LNHDA, CDR2 SQIVND (reference sequence). The CDR3 is made up of 16 amino acids. The V gene lost 6 bases and the J gene lost 2 bases, with 20 bases spanning the gap. In DNA, the CDR3 is TGTGCCAGTAGGAGAGGGAGTGACGTCCTCACCTACGAGCAGTACTTC. It codes for CASRRGSDVLTYEQYF.

V usage is TRBV24-1 and J usage is TRBJ2-2, with TRBD1 matching over 7 bases. The CDR3 sequence is 13 residues long. In germline, CDR1 is KGHDR, CDR2 SFDVKD. With V trimmed by 3 bases and J by 9 bases, 3 bases remained unmatched. In DNA form, the CDR3 reads TGTGCCACCAGTGATCGACAGGGATGGGAGCTGTTTTTT. As protein: CATSDRQGWELFF.

The chain combines TRBV12-5 with TRBJ2-1; 9 positions agree with TRBD1. The germline V gene encodes CDR1 LGHNT and CDR2 FRNRAP. J gave up 8 bases and V 1 base, and 3 bases lay outside the gene matches. This CDR3 is 14 amino acids long. CDR3 region: CASGLGQGGDEQFF. In DNA form, the CDR3 reads TGTGCTAGTGGTTTGGGACAGGGGGGCGATGAGCAGTTCTTC.

In its sample, this clone was seen once. The chain's CDR3 is CASSSNLRGEETQYF. The DNA for the CDR3 is TGTGCCAGCAGCTCTAATCTTCGGGGTGAAGAGACCCAGTACTTC. The V gene is TRBV7-3, the J gene TRBJ2-5, with D perhaps TRBD2 (5 bases). Per the germline V gene, CDR1 is SGHTA and CDR2 is FQGTGA. This CDR3 contains 15 residues. V shed 4 bases and J shed 3 bases, with 15 bases lying between them. The full variable domain, rest sourced from reference TRBV7-3 and TRBJ2-5, is GAGVSQTPSNKVTEKGKYVELRCDPISGHTALYWYRQSLGQGPEFLIYFQGTGAADDSGLPNDRFFAVRPEGSVSTLKIQRTERGDSAVYLCASSSNLRGEETQYFGPGTRLLVL.

This clone has just a few counts. The CDR3 DNA follows: TGTGCCAGCAGCTTCGGTGCCGATTCACCCCTCCACTTT. It codes for CASSFGADSPLHF. The genes are TRBV27 and TRBJ1-6; D is unresolved. Trimming took off 6 bases at V and 8 bases at J, with 11 bases between the two ends. The length of the CDR3 is 13 residues. CDR1 is MNHEY and CDR2 is SMNVEV in the germline V gene (reference sequence).

The gene calls are TRBV9 and TRBJ2-2; D perhaps matches TRBD2 (6 bases). CDR1 is SGDLS and CDR2 is YYNGEE in the germline V gene. The V end lost 0 bases, the J end lost 2 bases, and 11 bases lay between the germline ends. The CDR3 length is 16 residues. This CDR3 reads CASSVAVAVNTGELFF. DNA of the CDR3: TGTGCCAGCAGCGTAGCGGTAGCGGTTAACACCGGGGAGCTGTTTTTT.

The V gene is TRBV5-4, the J gene TRBJ2-2, with D possibly TRBD1 on 5 matching bases. The germline V and J ends were trimmed by 3 bases and 7 bases, with 13 bases remaining between them. The CDR3 sequence is 14 residues long. Per the germline V gene, CDR1 is SGHNT and CDR2 is YYREEE (reference sequence). The CDR3 protein is CASSWQGVGGELFF. In DNA, the CDR3 is TGTGCCAGCAGCTGGCAAGGGGTCGGCGGGGAGCTGTTTTTT.

The genes are TRBV7-6 and TRBJ1-4, with D unresolved. CDR1 is SGHVS, CDR2 FNYEAQ, per germline. The CDR3 length is 15 residues. The V end lost 5 bases, the J end lost 0 bases, and 10 bases lay between the germline ends. The CDR3 DNA reads TGTGCCAGCAGCAAAGACACTGCAACTAATGAAAAACTGTTTTTT. It yields the protein CASSKDTATNEKLFF.

The chain is built from TRBV5-1 and TRBJ2-6; 9 nucleotides agree with TRBD1. This CDR3 comprises 18 residues. Losses at the gene ends were 0 bases for V and 0 bases for J; bases not matched to a gene: 4. Germline CDR1 and CDR2: SGHRS and YFSETQ. The CDR3 sequence: CASSLGGQGISGANVLTF. CDR3 coding DNA: TGCGCCAGCAGCTTGGGAGGACAGGGGATCTCTGGGGCCAACGTCCTGACTTTC.

The gene calls are TRBV7-6 and TRBJ2-1; D call uncertain. V lost 5 bases and J 0 bases, leaving 11 bases between the germline ends. Germline CDR1 and CDR2: SGHVS and FNYEAQ. The CDR3 is 15 residues long. The CDR3 sequence is CASSPTTSSYNEQFF. DNA for the CDR3: TGTGCCAGCAGCCCCACCACGAGCTCCTACAATGAGCAGTTCTTC.

This clone was detected a few times. The chain carries TRBV7-8 and TRBJ2-1, with D possibly matching TRBD1 (6 bases). In germline, CDR1 is SGHVS, CDR2 FQNEAQ. This CDR3 spans 15 amino acids. V lost 4 bases, J lost 5 bases, and 15 bases lay in between. CDR3 residues: CASSYTGTHDNEQFF. In DNA, the CDR3 is TGTGCCAGCAGCTACACAGGGACGCACGACAATGAGCAGTTCTTC.

The V call is TRBV12-3 or TRBV12-4, the J call TRBJ1-2; D not resolved. The V end was cut by 5 bases, the J end by 6 bases, with 13 bases between. This CDR3 is 13 amino acids long. The CDR3 region has the DNA TGTGCCAGCAGTCGCGGTGCGGTCGATGGCTACACCTTC. It is translated as CASSRGAVDGYTF.

This chain joins TRBV19 and TRBJ1-2; D is perhaps TRBD1 (6 bases). V lost 0 bases to trimming and J lost 8 bases, with 16 bases between them. Germline CDR1 LNHDA, CDR2 SQIVND (reference sequence). CDR3 length: 15 amino acids. The CDR3 DNA sequence: TGTGCCAGTAGTATAGATCAGGTGGGGGCTCAGGGCTACACCTTC. It is translated as CASSIDQVGAQGYTF.

V is TRBV15 and J is TRBJ2-7, with TRBD2 identical over 10 bases. Germline assignment: CDR1 LNHNV and CDR2 YYDKDF (reference sequence). The J segment lost 3 bases and the V segment lost 0 bases, leaving 5 bases of the junction unmatched. This CDR3 is 16 amino acids long. This CDR3 reads CATSRDSSSGGYEQYF. The CDR3 region has the DNA TGTGCCACCAGCAGAGATAGTTCTAGCGGGGGCTACGAGCAGTACTTC.

The CDR3 here is CASSSRGKGYTF. As DNA, the CDR3 is TGTGCCAGCAGTTCCAGGGGAAAGGGCTACACCTTC. This sequence joins TRBV27 and TRBJ1-2; tentatively, D is TRBD1 (6 bases). The CDR3 has 12 amino acids. In germline, CDR1 is MNHEY, CDR2 SMNVEV (reference sequence). V lost 4 bases, J lost 8 bases, and 11 bases lay in between.

The chain combines TRBV9 with TRBJ2-5; 10 bases match TRBD1. The CDR3 has 16 residues. The junction had 7 bases not matched to a gene; V was cut back by 2 bases and J by 3 bases. Germline V CDR1 and CDR2: SGDLS, YYNGEE. CDR3 protein: CASSVGLGTGEETQYF. CDR3 nucleotides: TGTGCCAGCAGCGTGGGACTGGGGACAGGGGAAGAGACCCAGTACTTC.

The chain has TRBV24-1 and TRBJ1-4, with 8 bases identical to TRBD1. V dropped 5 bases and J dropped 2; count of bases not matched to a gene: 9. This CDR3 region has 17 residues. The V gene's germline CDR1 is KGHDR and CDR2 SFDVKD. The chain's CDR3 is CATSVGRGRSTNEKLFF. As DNA, the CDR3 is TGTGCCACCAGTGTGGGCAGGGGGCGGTCGACTAATGAAAAACTGTTTTTT.

This chain uses TRBV6-2 or TRBV6-3 with TRBJ2-7; 9 bases are shared with TRBD1. CDR3 length: 15 amino acids. The V and J ends lost 6 bases and 6 bases, in that order; junction bases with no gene match: 12. Per the germline V gene, CDR1 is MNHEY and CDR2 is SVGEGT. CDR3 in amino acids: CASSRRTGEGLEQYF. The CDR3 DNA reads TGTGCCAGCAGCCGCCGGACAGGGGAGGGACTCGAGCAGTACTTC.

The rearrangement links TRBV11-2 to TRBJ2-5; the match to TRBD2 covers 9 bases. In germline, CDR1 is SGHAT, CDR2 FQNNGV. CDR3 size: 14 residues. After removal of 3 bases from V and 3 bases from J, the junction contained 2 bases not matched to a gene. CDR3 loop: CASSLASGKETQYF. The CDR3 DNA reads TGTGCCAGCAGCTTGGCTAGCGGGAAAGAGACCCAGTACTTC.

The chain joins TRBV7-3 to TRBJ2-5; 13 bases match TRBD2. CDR3 length: 18 residues. Germline V lookup: CDR1 SGHTA, CDR2 FQGTGA. With 2 bases clipped from V and 5 bases from J, the junction kept 11 bases outside the gene matches. DNA for the CDR3: TGTGCCAGCAGCTTAGGTCCCACTAGCGGGGGGGCTGGGGAGACCCAGTACTTC. As protein: CASSLGPTSGGAGETQYF.

The chain carries TRBV4-1 and TRBJ2-7; TRBD2 matches 7 bases. V was clipped by 0 bases and J by 9 bases; unmatched bases: 14. Germline values: CDR1 MGHRA, CDR2 YSYEKL. The CDR3 is 16 residues long. Here the CDR3 DNA reads TGCGCCAGCAGCCAAGACATAGAGACTAGCCTACGAGGGCAGTACTTC. It yields the protein CASSQDIETSLRGQYF.

This chain links TRBV6-2 or TRBV6-3 with TRBJ1-1; TRBD1 matches 9 bases. CDR1 is MNHEY and CDR2 is SVGEGT in the germline V gene. This CDR3 comprises 13 residues. With 6 bases clipped from V and 10 bases from J, the junction kept 9 bases outside the gene matches. The CDR3 DNA reads TGTGCCAGCAGCCAGGACAGGGGAGGTTCAGCTTTCTTT. Translating it yields CASSQDRGGSAFF.

This chain links TRBV9 with TRBJ2-5; 7 positions match TRBD2. The V segment lost 3 bases and the J segment 5 bases; nucleotides outside the gene matches: 7. The germline V gene has CDR1 SGDLS and CDR2 YYNGEE. The CDR3 covers 14 residues. The CDR3 coding sequence is TGTGCCAGCAGCGGTCGGGGGGTTGGTGAGACCCAGTACTTC. Translated, it gives CASSGRGVGETQYF.

The chain uses TRBV5-1 and TRBJ2-1, with TRBD1 matching 10 bases. V lost 2 bases to trimming and J lost 5 bases; unmatched junction nucleotides: 10. The CDR3 runs to 17 residues. Per germline, CDR1 SGHRS and CDR2 YFSETQ. As DNA, the CDR3 is TGCGCCAGCAGCTTTGGGCCCGGGACAGGGGCAAACAATGAGCAGTTCTTC. Translated: CASSFGPGTGANNEQFF.

V usage is TRBV28 and J usage is TRBJ2-1; D gene ambiguous. Germline V gene sequence: CDR1 MDHEN, CDR2 SYDVKM. The CDR3 has 15 residues. The V end lost 4 bases, the J end lost 5 bases, and 15 bases lay between the germline ends. The CDR3: CASSSLKWQNNEQFF. The CDR3 nucleotides are TGTGCCAGCAGTTCCTTGAAGTGGCAGAACAATGAGCAGTTCTTC.

The chain carries TRBV5-4 and TRBJ1-1, with 7 bases matching TRBD1. The ends lost 7 bases at V and 4 bases at J; junction bases unmatched: 10. This CDR3 region has 14 residues. Germline V lookup: CDR1 SGHNT, CDR2 YYREEE (reference sequence). This chain's CDR3 is CASAQVGGGTEAFF. As DNA, the CDR3 is TGTGCCAGCGCCCAGGTAGGGGGCGGCACTGAAGCTTTCTTT.

This sequence joins TRBV5-3 and TRBJ1-2; TRBD1 aligns across 8 bases. TRBV5-3 is labeled an ORF, and its function is uncertain. J was trimmed by 9 bases and V by 4 bases; bases with no gene match: 5. This CDR3 region has 12 residues. In DNA, the CDR3 is TGTGCCAGAAGCGACCGACAGGGGAGCTACACCTTC. Protein product: CARSDRQGSYTF.

The chain couples TRBV6-1 to TRBJ2-5; D remains ambiguous. Trimming removed 1 base from V and 7 bases from J, with 10 bases in between. This CDR3 contains 13 residues. Germline V gives CDR1 MNHNS, CDR2 SASEGT. Here the CDR3 DNA reads TGTGCCAGCAGTGAAGGTAACTCAGGGACCCAGTACTTC. Translation: CASSEGNSGTQYF.

In its sample, this clone was seen once. The chain carries TRBV4-3 and TRBJ2-6; no firm D call. Germline assignment: CDR1 LGHNA and CDR2 YSLEER. The CDR3 is 16 residues long. Trimming took off 1 base at V and 0 bases at J, with 7 bases between the two ends. Here the CDR3 reads CASSQGAISGANVLTF. The CDR3 region has the DNA TGCGCCAGCAGCCAAGGGGCTATCTCTGGGGCCAACGTCCTGACTTTC.